This TCR beta chain was sequenced during a study of OX40 agonist ivuxolimab in advanced cancers. Across the study: Earlier anti-PD-1, anti-PD-L1 or anti-CTLA-4 therapy was permitted; 40% had received some. Three patients showed partial responses: one hepatocellular carcinoma and two cutaneous melanoma cases.

Notes on the study in general: There was clonal expansion of CD4+ and CD8+ blood T cells by week 6 at 0.1 to 3.0 mg/kg.

Clones were read by immunoSEQ multiplex PCR, and TCRdb kept only the in-frame ones, dropping some. Among tens of thousands of clones listed, roughly 87% were seen once. CDR1 MGHRA and CDR2 YSYEKL come from the germline V gene. This CDR3 is 18 amino acids long. Trimming removed 2 bases at V and 9 bases at J, with 29 bases between. As to this clone: Its antigen is still unknown.

Exclusion applied to patients with autoimmune disease history or systemic immunosuppression. This chain uses TRBV4-1 with TRBJ2-7; the D is unclear. Sequenced material: CD4+ or CD8+ T cells sorted from blood, taken in a trial of the OX40 agonist ivuxolimab. The clonotype comes from an adult with an advanced solid tumor such as melanoma, head and neck, liver or kidney cancer. The CDR3 loop is CASSQLAFPPGLATRQYF. Written as DNA, the CDR3 is TGCGCCAGCAGCCAACTCGCCTTCCCCCCGGGTCTTGCTACGAGGCAGTACTTC.